The 8 T cell receptor beta chains in this list originate from one sample, sequenced in a study of neurological immune-mediated disorders. TCRdb reprocessed the 5' RACE reads via MiXCR and lists one record per CDR3 protein. There are about 78,000 distinct CDR3 sequences in the sample; roughly 4.8% occur only once, and roughly 2.2% lies in the top ten. The sample comprised PBMCs. These receptors all stem from a woman aged 25 to 39 with multiple sclerosis.

In its sample, this clonotype was seen many times. This chain links TRBV20-1 with TRBJ2-1; 14 bases match TRBD2. The CDR3 runs 19 residues. The germline V gene has CDR1 DFQATT and CDR2 SNEGSKA (reference sequence). Trimming cost V 0 bases and J 9 bases; bases outside gene matches: 16. CDR3: CSARDPKTSGGAAPSEQFF. The CDR3 DNA follows: TGCAGTGCTAGAGATCCAAAGACTAGCGGGGGGGCAGCCCCCAGTGAGCAGTTCTTC.

Within the sample, this clonotype is medium-sized. V gene TRBV5-1 combines with J gene TRBJ2-3, with 10 bases that match TRBD1. V gave up 0 bases and J gave up 5 bases; unmatched junction bases: 3. This CDR3 contains 15 residues. Germline V CDR1 and CDR2: SGHRS, YFSETQ. The CDR3 DNA reads as TGCGCCAGCAGCTTGGGACAGGGGGCGGAAGATACGCAGTATTTT. Protein product: CASSLGQGAEDTQYF.

This clonotype has ten or more counts. The rearrangement joins TRBV20-1 to TRBJ2-5, with D possibly being TRBD1 (6 bases). Germline V gene sequence: CDR1 DFQATT, CDR2 SNEGSKA (reference sequence). The CDR3 length is 13 residues. Trimming took off 2 bases at V and 4 bases at J, with 11 bases between the two ends. CDR3 loop: CSARLGAAETQYF. The CDR3 coding sequence is TGCAGTGCTAGACTGGGGGCTGCAGAGACCCAGTACTTC.

This clonotype was found many times. V and J are TRBV5-6 and TRBJ1-1; 8 bases are a match to TRBD1. The junction had 12 bases not matched to a gene; V was cut back by 2 bases and J by 6 bases. CDR3 length: 16 residues. Germline V lookup: CDR1 SGHDT, CDR2 YYEEEE. The CDR3 DNA sequence: TGTGCCAGCAGCTTTGGACCCCGGACAGGGAGCCCTGAAGCTTTCTTT. Translation: CASSFGPRTGSPEAFF.

The CDR3 region has the DNA TGCGCCAGCAGCCAAAGCGGGCAGACTAGCCTCTTCTTT. It codes for CASSQSGQTSLFF. The rearrangement links TRBV5-1 to TRBJ1-1; D is unresolved. Germline V CDR1 and CDR2: SGHRS, YFSETQ. There are 13 residues in the CDR3. The V end was cut by 4 bases, the J end by 14 bases, with 21 bases between.

The table lists this clonotype with a few counts. The CDR3 DNA is TGTGCCAGCTCAATCTCAAGACTCACAGATACGCAGTATTTT. Its protein product is CASSISRLTDTQYF. J is TRBJ2-3 and V is TRBV18; no clear D gene. The CDR3 has 14 amino acids. Germline V gene data show CDR1 as KGHSH and CDR2 as LQKENI. Trimming pared 5 bases from V and 2 bases from J, leaving 11 bases between.

This clonotype appeared many times. The chain uses TRBV20-1 and TRBJ2-2, with 9 bases that match TRBD2. Trimming cost V 0 bases and J 5 bases; bases outside gene matches: 10. Per the germline V gene, CDR1 is DFQATT and CDR2 is SNEGSKA (reference sequence). The CDR3 totals 17 residues. CDR3 DNA: TGCAGTGCTAGAGATGTATCTAGCGGGGTAAAAACCGGGGAGCTGTTTTTT. It codes for CSARDVSSGVKTGELFF.

This clonotype was counted at least ten times. The chain is built from TRBV14 and TRBJ2-3; possibly TRBD2 for D (5 bases). Germline V lookup: CDR1 SGHDN, CDR2 FVKESK. CDR3 size: 13 residues. Trimming stripped 4 bases from V and 8 bases from J, with 13 bases between. This CDR3 reads CASSRGTRVTQYF. Written as DNA, the CDR3 is TGTGCCAGCAGCCGGGGTACTAGGGTTACGCAGTATTTT. Filled out from reference TRBV14 and TRBJ2-3, the complete variable domain reads EAGVTQFPSHSVIEKGQTVTLRCDPISGHDNLYWYRRVMGKEIKFLLHFVKESKQDESGMPNNRFLAERTGGTYSTLKVQPAELEDSGVYFCASSRGTRVTQYFGPGTRLTVL.